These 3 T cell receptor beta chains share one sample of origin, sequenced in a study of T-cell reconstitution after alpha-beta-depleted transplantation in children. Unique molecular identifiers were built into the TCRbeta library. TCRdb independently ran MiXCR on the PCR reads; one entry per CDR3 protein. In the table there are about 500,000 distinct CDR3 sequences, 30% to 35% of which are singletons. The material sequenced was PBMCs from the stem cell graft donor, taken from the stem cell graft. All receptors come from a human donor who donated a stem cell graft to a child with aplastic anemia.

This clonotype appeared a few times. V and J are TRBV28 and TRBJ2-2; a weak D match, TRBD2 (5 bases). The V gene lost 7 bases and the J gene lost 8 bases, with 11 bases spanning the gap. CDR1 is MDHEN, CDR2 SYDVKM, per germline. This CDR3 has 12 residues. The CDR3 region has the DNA TGTGCCAGCACGGTCGGGATAGGGGAGCTGTTTTTT. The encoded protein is CASTVGIGELFF.

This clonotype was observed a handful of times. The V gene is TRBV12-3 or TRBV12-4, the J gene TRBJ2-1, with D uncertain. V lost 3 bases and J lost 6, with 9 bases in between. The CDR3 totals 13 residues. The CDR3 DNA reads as TGTGCCAGCAGTTTCGGACCTATCAATGAGCAGTTCTTC. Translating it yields CASSFGPINEQFF.

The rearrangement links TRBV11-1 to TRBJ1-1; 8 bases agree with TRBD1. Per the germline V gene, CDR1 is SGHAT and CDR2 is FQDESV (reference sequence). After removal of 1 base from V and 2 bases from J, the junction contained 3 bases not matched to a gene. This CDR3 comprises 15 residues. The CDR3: CASSLDRGGNTEAFF. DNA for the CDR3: TGTGCCAGCAGCTTAGACAGGGGGGGAAACACTGAAGCTTTCTTT.